Listed below are T cell receptor beta chains from one sample, sequenced in a study of blood T cell repertoires in COVID-19. The table came from immunoSEQ multiplex PCR; TCRdb's copy has only in-frame clones and leaves some out. The table shows about 190,000 clones, with around four fifths occurring only once. Sample: peripheral blood. Source of these receptors: a human donor in a cohort sampled during active COVID-19. Each CDR3 is given with its conserved first and last residue. The D gene is left open where the match is weak. For some rows the clone size is stated as once, few or many, or as a class when expanded; others skip it.

d_gene: TRBD2
abundance: -
j_gene: TRBJ2-1
v_gene: TRBV5-5
CDR3nt: TGTGCCAGCAGCTTCTCCCGGGTGCGGGGGGGTTGGGCTGAGCAGTTCTTC
CDR3aa: CASSFSRVRGGWAEQFF

d_gene: -
abundance: -
j_gene: TRBJ1-1
v_gene: TRBV18
CDR3nt: TGTGCCAGCTCACTACAGGCGAACACTGAAGCTTTCTTT
CDR3aa: CASSLQANTEAFF

d_gene: TRBD2
abundance: once
j_gene: TRBJ2-3
v_gene: TRBV4-1
CDR3nt: TGCGCCAGCAGCCAACAGCTAGCGGGGGGGCTAAATACGCAGTATTTT
CDR3aa: CASSQQLAGGLNTQYF

d_gene: TRBD1
abundance: -
j_gene: TRBJ1-2
v_gene: TRBV5-1
CDR3nt: TGCGCCAGCAGCTTGGGGGGACAGCCGTCCAACTATGGCTACACCTTC
CDR3aa: CASSLGGQPSNYGYTF

d_gene: -
abundance: -
j_gene: TRBJ1-2
v_gene: TRBV9
CDR3nt: TGTGCCAGCAGCCACAAAGGAGAGTCCTATGGCTACACCTTC
CDR3aa: CASSHKGESYGYTF

d_gene: TRBD2
abundance: -
j_gene: TRBJ2-2
v_gene: TRBV4-1
CDR3nt: TGCGCCAGCAGCCAAGCAGTTGCGGGAGGAAGAACCGGGGAGCTGTTTTTT
CDR3aa: CASSQAVAGGRTGELFF

d_gene: TRBD1
abundance: -
j_gene: TRBJ2-5
v_gene: TRBV5-1
CDR3nt: TGCGCCAGCAGCGAGGGGACAGGGGGCAGGGAGACCCAGTACTTC
CDR3aa: CASSEGTGGRETQYF

d_gene: TRBD2
abundance: -
j_gene: TRBJ2-7
v_gene: TRBV28
CDR3nt: TGTGCCAGCAGACGGACTAGCGGGAGCTCCTACGAGCAGTACTTC
CDR3aa: CASRRTSGSSYEQYF

d_gene: -
abundance: -
j_gene: TRBJ2-5
v_gene: TRBV18
CDR3nt: TGTGCCAGCTCAACGAGACAAGGCGAGACCCAGTACTTC
CDR3aa: CASSTRQGETQYF

d_gene: TRBD2
abundance: -
j_gene: TRBJ2-3
v_gene: TRBV24-1
CDR3nt: TGTGCCACCAGTGATTTCCGTCCTAGCGGGGCAATGAGCACAGATACGCAGTATTTT
CDR3aa: CATSDFRPSGAMSTDTQYF

d_gene: -
abundance: -
j_gene: TRBJ2-7
v_gene: TRBV2
CDR3nt: TGTGCCAGCAAGGGAGCTTACGAGCAGTACTTC
CDR3aa: CASKGAYEQYF

d_gene: TRBD2
abundance: -
j_gene: TRBJ2-1
v_gene: TRBV2
CDR3nt: TGTGCCAGCAGTGAACGGCGTGGTAGCGGGAGGGTCCGGGAGCAGTTCTTC
CDR3aa: CASSERRGSGRVREQFF

d_gene: -
abundance: -
j_gene: TRBJ2-3
v_gene: TRBV2
CDR3nt: TGTGCCAGCAGTGCCTCTCGTAATTTTTATACGCAGTATTTT
CDR3aa: CASSASRNFYTQYF

d_gene: -
abundance: -
j_gene: TRBJ1-6
v_gene: TRBV5-8
CDR3nt: TGTGCCAGCAGACTAGGACAGCCAGGGTCACCCCTCCACTTT
CDR3aa: CASRLGQPGSPLHF

d_gene: TRBD1
abundance: -
j_gene: TRBJ2-5
v_gene: TRBV7-9
CDR3nt: TGTGCCAGCAGCCGCCTCCCGACAGGGGGAGAGACCCAGTACTTC
CDR3aa: CASSRLPTGGETQYF

d_gene: -
abundance: once
j_gene: TRBJ2-2
v_gene: TRBV6-5
CDR3nt: TGTGCCAGCAGTCCCCGGGGTGCGTTCGGCGGGGAGCTGTTTTTT
CDR3aa: CASSPRGAFGGELFF

d_gene: -
abundance: -
j_gene: TRBJ2-1
v_gene: TRBV19
CDR3nt: TGTGCCAGTAGTATAAGGGCTCAGGGTGGCTACAATGAGCAGTTCTTC
CDR3aa: CASSIRAQGGYNEQFF

d_gene: -
abundance: -
j_gene: TRBJ2-1
v_gene: TRBV11-2
CDR3nt: TGTGCCAGCAGCCCTAGAATTACGGGCAATGAGCAGTTCTTC
CDR3aa: CASSPRITGNEQFF

d_gene: -
abundance: -
j_gene: TRBJ2-5
v_gene: TRBV28
CDR3nt: TGTGCCAGCAGTTTAACGGGTGGACAAGAGACCCAGTACTTC
CDR3aa: CASSLTGGQETQYF

d_gene: TRBD1
abundance: few
j_gene: TRBJ2-1
v_gene: TRBV5-1
CDR3nt: TGCGCCAGCAGCACCGGGACAGGGGCCTACAATGAGCAGTTCTTC
CDR3aa: CASSTGTGAYNEQFF

d_gene: -
abundance: -
j_gene: TRBJ2-1
v_gene: TRBV18
CDR3nt: TGTGCCAGCTCACCACCGTTGGCTGGGAGCTCCTACAATGAGCAGTTCTTC
CDR3aa: CASSPPLAGSSYNEQFF

d_gene: -
abundance: -
j_gene: TRBJ1-1
v_gene: TRBV5-5
CDR3nt: TGTGCCAGCAGCTCGCGGGACGGGATGAACACTGAAGCTTTCTTT
CDR3aa: CASSSRDGMNTEAFF

d_gene: -
abundance: -
j_gene: TRBJ2-2
v_gene: TRBV6-5
CDR3nt: TGTGCCAGCAGAATACTGCAGGGTTCCGGGGAGCTGTTTTTT
CDR3aa: CASRILQGSGELFF

d_gene: -
abundance: many
j_gene: TRBJ1-1
v_gene: TRBV29-1
CDR3nt: TGCAGCGTTGGGTCGGACACTGAAGCTTTCTTT
CDR3aa: CSVGSDTEAFF

d_gene: TRBD2
abundance: few
j_gene: TRBJ2-3
v_gene: TRBV3-1/TRBV3-2
CDR3nt: TGTGCCAGCAGCCCCGAACCGGGACTAGGAGCAGATACGCAGTATTTT
CDR3aa: CASSPEPGLGADTQYF

d_gene: -
abundance: -
j_gene: TRBJ2-1
v_gene: TRBV5-1
CDR3nt: TGCGCCAGCCGTACCGGGACATCCCACTTCCATGAGCAGTTCTTC
CDR3aa: CASRTGTSHFHEQFF

d_gene: -
abundance: -
j_gene: TRBJ2-3
v_gene: TRBV19
CDR3nt: TGTGCCAGTATGGGGACTTCTCTATTTAGCACAGATACGCAGTATTTT
CDR3aa: CASMGTSLFSTDTQYF

d_gene: -
abundance: -
j_gene: TRBJ2-1
v_gene: TRBV12-3/TRBV12-4
CDR3nt: TGTGCCAGCAGTTTCCCCCTTGGCGAGCAGTTCTTC
CDR3aa: CASSFPLGEQFF

d_gene: -
abundance: -
j_gene: TRBJ1-4
v_gene: TRBV5-1
CDR3nt: TGCGCCAGCAGCTTGTTGGAGCGGAGTGAAAAACTGTTTTTT
CDR3aa: CASSLLERSEKLFF

d_gene: -
abundance: -
j_gene: TRBJ1-6
v_gene: TRBV3-1/TRBV3-2
CDR3nt: TGTGCCAGCAGCCAAGCGAGCTCCTATAATTCACCCCTCCACTTT
CDR3aa: CASSQASSYNSPLHF

d_gene: -
abundance: -
j_gene: TRBJ1-1
v_gene: TRBV11-2
CDR3nt: TGTGCCAGCAGCCGCATGGTGGGGGGGCTCACTGAAGCTTTCTTT
CDR3aa: CASSRMVGGLTEAFF

d_gene: TRBD2
abundance: -
j_gene: TRBJ2-3
v_gene: TRBV2
CDR3nt: TGTGCCAGACAAGGGACTAGCGGAGGGAATACGCAGTATTTT
CDR3aa: CARQGTSGGNTQYF

d_gene: -
abundance: -
j_gene: TRBJ1-3
v_gene: TRBV18
CDR3nt: TGTGCCAGCTCACCCGGTAATTCCGGAAACACCATATATTTT
CDR3aa: CASSPGNSGNTIYF

d_gene: TRBD1
abundance: -
j_gene: TRBJ2-2
v_gene: TRBV7-6
CDR3nt: TGTGCCAGCAGCTCCACCCGGACAGGGATAGCCGGGGAGCTGTTTTTT
CDR3aa: CASSSTRTGIAGELFF

d_gene: -
abundance: -
j_gene: TRBJ1-2
v_gene: TRBV7-2
CDR3nt: TGTGCCAGCAGCTTGGAGATTTTTAACTATGGCTACACCTTC
CDR3aa: CASSLEIFNYGYTF

d_gene: -
abundance: -
j_gene: TRBJ2-1
v_gene: TRBV5-1
CDR3nt: TGCGCCAGCAGCTTGGATCAACAACCTGCGCAGTTCTTC
CDR3aa: CASSLDQQPAQFF

d_gene: -
abundance: -
j_gene: TRBJ2-3
v_gene: TRBV27
CDR3nt: TGTGCCAGCAGTTTCGTTGGGAGAGGCGGACCCATGTCCACAGATACGCAGTATTTT
CDR3aa: CASSFVGRGGPMSTDTQYF

d_gene: -
abundance: -
j_gene: TRBJ2-5
v_gene: TRBV19
CDR3nt: TGTGCCAGTAGTATTCGGAGATCAGGGGACGGAGAGACCCAGTACTTC
CDR3aa: CASSIRRSGDGETQYF

d_gene: -
abundance: -
j_gene: TRBJ2-7
v_gene: TRBV5-1
CDR3nt: TGCGCCAGCAGCTTGGTCAGCGTCGTCGACGAGCAGTACTTC
CDR3aa: CASSLVSVVDEQYF

d_gene: -
abundance: once
j_gene: TRBJ1-2
v_gene: TRBV6-5
CDR3nt: TGTGCCAGCAGTTACTCTGACAGCAACTATGGCTACACCTTC
CDR3aa: CASSYSDSNYGYTF

d_gene: -
abundance: many
j_gene: TRBJ1-1
v_gene: TRBV20-1
CDR3nt: TGCAGTGCTAGTACGGGGTCTGAAGCTTTCTTT
CDR3aa: CSASTGSEAFF

d_gene: -
abundance: -
j_gene: TRBJ2-6
v_gene: TRBV5-8
CDR3nt: TGTGCCAGCAGCTTAGCGCGCGGGGGCCTCCGGGCCAACGTCCTGACTTTC
CDR3aa: CASSLARGGLRANVLTF

d_gene: -
abundance: -
j_gene: TRBJ2-5
v_gene: TRBV6-5
CDR3nt: TGTGCCAGCAGTCGGACGGCGGGAGAGACCCAGTACTTC
CDR3aa: CASSRTAGETQYF

d_gene: -
abundance: -
j_gene: TRBJ1-5
v_gene: TRBV21-1
CDR3nt: -
CDR3aa: CASSKPKVGQGSNQPQHF

d_gene: TRBD2
abundance: -
j_gene: TRBJ2-1
v_gene: TRBV2
CDR3nt: TGTGCCAGCGGACTAGCGGGAGGTCTGGAGCAGTTCTTC
CDR3aa: CASGLAGGLEQFF

d_gene: -
abundance: -
j_gene: TRBJ2-4
v_gene: TRBV19
CDR3nt: TGTGCCACCACGACATCCAAGTTTCTGGCCAAAAACATTCAGTACTTC
CDR3aa: CATTTSKFLAKNIQYF

d_gene: TRBD1
abundance: -
j_gene: TRBJ2-1
v_gene: TRBV29-1
CDR3nt: TGCAGCGTTGGGACAGGGGGCTACAATGAGCAGTTCTTC
CDR3aa: CSVGTGGYNEQFF

d_gene: -
abundance: -
j_gene: TRBJ2-7
v_gene: TRBV5-1
CDR3nt: TGCGCCAGCAGCTTGAGGGGTTTCGGAGAGCAGTACTTC
CDR3aa: CASSLRGFGEQYF

d_gene: -
abundance: -
j_gene: TRBJ2-6
v_gene: TRBV24-1
CDR3nt: TGTGCCACCAGTGATGGGGGCCTCCCCTCTGGGGCCAACGTCCTGACTTTC
CDR3aa: CATSDGGLPSGANVLTF

d_gene: -
abundance: once
j_gene: TRBJ1-1
v_gene: TRBV12-3/TRBV12-4
CDR3nt: TGTGCCAGCAGTTTATCGGGAGTTGAAGCTTTCTTT
CDR3aa: CASSLSGVEAFF

d_gene: TRBD1
abundance: -
j_gene: TRBJ1-2
v_gene: TRBV4-1
CDR3nt: TGCGCCAGCAGCCAGGGTTTTAATACAGGGGTGCCCTATGGCTACACCTTC
CDR3aa: CASSQGFNTGVPYGYTF

d_gene: -
abundance: -
j_gene: TRBJ1-4
v_gene: TRBV7-9
CDR3nt: TGTGCCAGCAGCTTAGGGCAGGGAGGCGAAAAACTGTTTTTT
CDR3aa: CASSLGQGGEKLFF

d_gene: TRBD1
abundance: -
j_gene: TRBJ1-2
v_gene: TRBV30
CDR3nt: TGTGCCTGGAGACAGGGGCCGTGGGGCTACACCTTC
CDR3aa: CAWRQGPWGYTF

d_gene: -
abundance: -
j_gene: TRBJ1-6
v_gene: TRBV3-1/TRBV3-2
CDR3nt: TGTGCCAGCAGCAACGGACTAGTCTATAATTCACCCCTCCACTTT
CDR3aa: CASSNGLVYNSPLHF

d_gene: TRBD1
abundance: once
j_gene: TRBJ2-1
v_gene: TRBV12-5
CDR3nt: TGTGCTAGTGGTTTCGAGACAGGGCGACATGAGCAGTTCTTC
CDR3aa: CASGFETGRHEQFF

d_gene: -
abundance: many
j_gene: TRBJ2-7
v_gene: TRBV6-1
CDR3nt: TGTGCCAGCAGTGATCCCGCAGGTACCTACGAGCAGTACTTC
CDR3aa: CASSDPAGTYEQYF

d_gene: -
abundance: -
j_gene: TRBJ2-1
v_gene: TRBV11-2
CDR3nt: TGTGCCAGCAGCTTGCCTAGCGACAATGAGCAGTTCTTC
CDR3aa: CASSLPSDNEQFF